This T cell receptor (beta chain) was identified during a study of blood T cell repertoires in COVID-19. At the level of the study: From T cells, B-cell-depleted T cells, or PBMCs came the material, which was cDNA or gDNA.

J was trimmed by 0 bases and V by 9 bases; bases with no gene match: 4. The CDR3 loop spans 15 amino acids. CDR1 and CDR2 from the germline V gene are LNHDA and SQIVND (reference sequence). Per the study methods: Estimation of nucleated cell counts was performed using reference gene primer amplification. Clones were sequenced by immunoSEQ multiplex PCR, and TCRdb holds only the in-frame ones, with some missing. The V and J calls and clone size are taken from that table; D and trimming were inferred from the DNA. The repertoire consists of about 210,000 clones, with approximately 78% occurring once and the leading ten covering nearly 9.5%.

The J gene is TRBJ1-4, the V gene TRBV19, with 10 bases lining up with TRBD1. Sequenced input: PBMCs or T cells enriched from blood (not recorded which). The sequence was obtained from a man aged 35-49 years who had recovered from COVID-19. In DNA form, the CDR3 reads TGTGCCAGCCGACAGGGGGCCGCAACTAATGAAAAACTGTTTTTT. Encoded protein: CASRQGAATNEKLFF. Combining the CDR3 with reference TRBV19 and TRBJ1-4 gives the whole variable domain DGGITQSPKYLFRKEGQNVTLSCEQNLNHDAMYWYRQDPGQGLRLIYYSQIVNDFQKGDIAEGYSVSREKKESFPLTVTSAQKNPTAFYLCASRQGAATNEKLFFGSGTQLSVL.